This T cell receptor beta chain emerged from a study of blood T cell repertoires in COVID-19. The wider study: The United States, Italy and Spain were the sources of the acute and convalescent COVID-19 samples.

Study processing details: Estimation of nucleated cell counts relied on the amplification of reference gene primers. The table came from immunoSEQ multiplex PCR; TCRdb's copy has only in-frame clones and leaves some out. D and trimming come from the DNA, and the V and J calls and clone size come from that table. The sample yields about 100,000 clones, about 86% seen once. Germline CDR1 is LNHDA and CDR2 is SQIVND (reference sequence). The trim removed 6 bases at V and 0 bases at J, leaving 4 bases unmatched. The CDR3 has 15 amino acids. V and J are TRBV19 and TRBJ2-1; 8 nucleotides match TRBD2. The sample comprised peripheral blood. The receptor comes from a man older than 75 with acute or convalescent COVID-19. CDR3: CASRPGLGSYNEQFF. The DNA for the CDR3 is TGTGCCAGTAGACCGGGACTAGGCTCCTACAATGAGCAGTTCTTC.